Given below is one T cell receptor beta chain in context. The data derive from a study of blood T cell repertoires in COVID-19. About the research overall: COVID-19 samples collected from the United States, Italy and Spain covered acute and convalescent phases. The analysed material was cDNA or gDNA that came from T cells, B-cell-depleted T cells, or PBMCs.

V lost 4 bases to trimming and J lost 14 bases; unmatched junction nucleotides: 10. CDR3 length: 13 residues. Germline CDR1 is SQVTM and CDR2 is ANQGSEA. Clones were sequenced by immunoSEQ multiplex PCR, and TCRdb holds only the in-frame ones, with some missing. The profile covers roughly 290,000 clones, with roughly 89% appearing a single time and 1.7% taken by the ten largest. V usage is TRBV29-1 and J usage is TRBJ2-3; 12 bases map to TRBD2. The sample consisted of PBMCs or T cells enriched from blood (not recorded which). The TCR sequence derives from a woman in her 40s who had recovered from COVID-19. In DNA, the CDR3 is TGCAGCGTTGGGGGGACTAGCGGGCCCCGAGGGTATTTT. As protein: CSVGGTSGPRGYF.